This T cell receptor (beta chain) was sequenced for a study of T cell responses to AZD1222 COVID-19 vaccine. Overall study findings and caveats: The study reported that nearly half of spike-specific TCRs target unmutated variant regions. Spike-specific TCRs gained breadth and depth after people received two AZD1222 doses. Seropositive AZD1222 recipients at baseline numbered only five or six.

This CDR3 contains 13 residues. V was shortened by 4 bases and J by 5 bases, with 12 bases between the two germline ends. Germline V gene sequence: CDR1 SGHRS, CDR2 YFSETQ. Second-dose groups at about 4 or about 12 weeks were pooled. A word on this clone: The antigen is undetermined.

Profiled with immunoSEQ multiplex PCR; TCRdb holds only in-frame clones, not every one. The table has about 94,000 clones, approximately 87% seen once. Specimen: peripheral blood, collected 28 days after the second AZD1222 dose. The origin of this receptor is an adult who received the AZD1222 COVID-19 vaccine. The chain couples TRBV5-1 to TRBJ1-1; D possibly corresponds to TRBD1 (5 bases). The DNA for the CDR3 is TGCGCCAGCAGCGCAAGCGACAGAACTGAAGCTTTCTTT. This codes for CASSASDRTEAFF.